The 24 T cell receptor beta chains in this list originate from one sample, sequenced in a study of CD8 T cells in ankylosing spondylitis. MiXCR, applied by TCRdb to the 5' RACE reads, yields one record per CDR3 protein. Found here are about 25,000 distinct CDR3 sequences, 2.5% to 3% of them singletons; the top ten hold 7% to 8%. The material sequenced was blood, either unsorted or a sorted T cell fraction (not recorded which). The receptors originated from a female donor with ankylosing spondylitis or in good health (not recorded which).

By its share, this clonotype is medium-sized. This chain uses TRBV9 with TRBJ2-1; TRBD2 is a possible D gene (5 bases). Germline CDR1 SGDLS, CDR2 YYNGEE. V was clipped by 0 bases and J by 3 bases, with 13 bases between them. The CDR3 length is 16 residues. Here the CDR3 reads CASSVGPHDYYNEQFF. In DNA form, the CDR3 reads TGTGCCAGCAGCGTAGGACCTCATGACTACTACAATGAGCAGTTCTTC.

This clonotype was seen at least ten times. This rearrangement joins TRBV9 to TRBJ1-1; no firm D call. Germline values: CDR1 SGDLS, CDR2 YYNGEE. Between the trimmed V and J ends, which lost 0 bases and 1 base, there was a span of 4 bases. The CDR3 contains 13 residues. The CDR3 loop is CASSVDWNTEAFF. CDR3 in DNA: TGTGCCAGCAGCGTAGATTGGAACACTGAAGCTTTCTTT.

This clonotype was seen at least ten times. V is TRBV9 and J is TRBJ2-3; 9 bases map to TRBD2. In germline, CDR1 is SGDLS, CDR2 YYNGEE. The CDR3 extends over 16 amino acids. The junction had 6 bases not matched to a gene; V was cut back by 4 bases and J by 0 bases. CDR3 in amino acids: CASSPYSGRSTDTQYF. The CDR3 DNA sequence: TGTGCCAGCAGCCCATATAGCGGGAGAAGCACAGATACGCAGTATTTT.

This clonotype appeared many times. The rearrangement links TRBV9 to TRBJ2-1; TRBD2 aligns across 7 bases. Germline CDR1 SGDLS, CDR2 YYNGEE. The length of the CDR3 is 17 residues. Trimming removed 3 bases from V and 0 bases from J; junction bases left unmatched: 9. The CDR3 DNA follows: TGTGCCAGCAGCGCGCCTAGGACTAGGAGCTCCTACAATGAGCAGTTCTTC. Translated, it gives CASSAPRTRSSYNEQFF.

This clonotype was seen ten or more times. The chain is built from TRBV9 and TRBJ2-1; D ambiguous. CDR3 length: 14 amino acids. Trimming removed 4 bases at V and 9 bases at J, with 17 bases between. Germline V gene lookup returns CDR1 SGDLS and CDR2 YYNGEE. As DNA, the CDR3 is TGTGCCAGCAGCCCACGACCCGAATCGGGTGAGCAGTTCTTC. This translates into CASSPRPESGEQFF.

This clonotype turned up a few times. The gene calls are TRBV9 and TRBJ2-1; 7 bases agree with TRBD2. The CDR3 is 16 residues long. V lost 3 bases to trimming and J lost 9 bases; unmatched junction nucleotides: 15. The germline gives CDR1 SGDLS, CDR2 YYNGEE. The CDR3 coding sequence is TGTGCCAGCAGCGCCGGGCCCCGTTCCTGGGAGGGTGAGCAGTTCTTC. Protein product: CASSAGPRSWEGEQFF.

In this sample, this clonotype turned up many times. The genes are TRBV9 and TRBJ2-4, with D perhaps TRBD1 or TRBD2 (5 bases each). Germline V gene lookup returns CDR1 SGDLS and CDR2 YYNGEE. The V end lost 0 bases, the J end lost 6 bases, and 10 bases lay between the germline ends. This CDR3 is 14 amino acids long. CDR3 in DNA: TGTGCCAGCAGCGTAGGGGTTGGGGGAAACATTCAGTACTTC. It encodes CASSVGVGGNIQYF.

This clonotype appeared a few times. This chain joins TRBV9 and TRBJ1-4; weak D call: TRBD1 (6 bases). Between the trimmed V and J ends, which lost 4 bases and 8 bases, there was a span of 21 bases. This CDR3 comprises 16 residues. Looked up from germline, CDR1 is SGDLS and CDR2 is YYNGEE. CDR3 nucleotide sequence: TGTGCCAGCAGCCCAGGAATTGGGGGCCGAGGAGAAAAACTGTTTTTT. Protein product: CASSPGIGGRGEKLFF.

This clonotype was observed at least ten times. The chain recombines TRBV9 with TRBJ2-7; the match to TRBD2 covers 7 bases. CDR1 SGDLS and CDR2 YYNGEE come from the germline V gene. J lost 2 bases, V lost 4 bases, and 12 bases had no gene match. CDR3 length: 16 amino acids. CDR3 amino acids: CASSPRRAGSTYEQYF. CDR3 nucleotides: TGTGCCAGCAGCCCGAGAAGAGCGGGATCTACCTACGAGCAGTACTTC.

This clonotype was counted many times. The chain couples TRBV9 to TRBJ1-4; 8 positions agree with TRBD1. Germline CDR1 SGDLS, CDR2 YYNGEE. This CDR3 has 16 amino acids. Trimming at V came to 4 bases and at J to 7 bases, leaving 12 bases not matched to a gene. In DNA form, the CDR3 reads TGTGCCAGCAGCCCGGGGACAGGCGATATTGGTGAAAAACTGTTTTTT. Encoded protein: CASSPGTGDIGEKLFF.

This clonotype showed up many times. This chain's CDR3 is CASSSTSGRAEQFF. The CDR3 DNA follows: TGTGCCAGCAGCTCGACTAGCGGGAGGGCCGAGCAGTTCTTC. The V call is TRBV9, the J call TRBJ2-1; 14 bases are shared with TRBD2. CDR1 and CDR2 from the germline V gene are SGDLS and YYNGEE. This CDR3 region has 14 residues. Germline trimming cut 4 bases from V and 10 bases from J; bases unmatched to any gene: 4.

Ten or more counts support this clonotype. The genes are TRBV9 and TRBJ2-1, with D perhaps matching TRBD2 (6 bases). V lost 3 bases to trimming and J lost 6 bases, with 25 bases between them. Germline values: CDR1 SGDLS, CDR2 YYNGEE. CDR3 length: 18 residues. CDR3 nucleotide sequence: TGTGCCAGCAGCGAGGGAGCCTTCGCGGGATGGGCAGGCAATGAGCAGTTCTTC. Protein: CASSEGAFAGWAGNEQFF.

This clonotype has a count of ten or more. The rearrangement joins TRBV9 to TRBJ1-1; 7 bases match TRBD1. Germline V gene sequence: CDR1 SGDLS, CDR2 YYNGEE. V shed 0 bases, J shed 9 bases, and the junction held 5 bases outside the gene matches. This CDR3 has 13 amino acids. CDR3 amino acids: CASSVGWGQQAFF. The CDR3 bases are TGTGCCAGCAGCGTAGGATGGGGACAGCAAGCTTTCTTT. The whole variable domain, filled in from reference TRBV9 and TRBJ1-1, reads DSGVTQTPKHLITATGQRVTLRCSPRSGDLSVYWYQQSLDQGLQFLIQYYNGEERAKGNILERFSAQQFPDLHSELNLSSLELGDSALYFCASSVGWGQQAFFGQGTRLTVV.

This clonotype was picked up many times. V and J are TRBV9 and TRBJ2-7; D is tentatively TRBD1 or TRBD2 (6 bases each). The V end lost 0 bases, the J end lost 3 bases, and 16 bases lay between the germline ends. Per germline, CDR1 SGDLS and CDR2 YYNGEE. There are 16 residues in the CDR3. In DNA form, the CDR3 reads TGTGCCAGCAGCGTAGGCGAAAGGGGGGATTACTACGAGCAGTACTTC. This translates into CASSVGERGDYYEQYF.

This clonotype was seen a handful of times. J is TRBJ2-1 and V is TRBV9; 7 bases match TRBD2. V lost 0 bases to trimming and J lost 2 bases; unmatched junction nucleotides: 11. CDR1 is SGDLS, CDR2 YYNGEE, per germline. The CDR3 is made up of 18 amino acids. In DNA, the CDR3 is TGTGCCAGCAGCGTAGAGGGGTGGGGGGGAGAGACCTACAATGAGCAGTTCTTC. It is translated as CASSVEGWGGETYNEQFF.

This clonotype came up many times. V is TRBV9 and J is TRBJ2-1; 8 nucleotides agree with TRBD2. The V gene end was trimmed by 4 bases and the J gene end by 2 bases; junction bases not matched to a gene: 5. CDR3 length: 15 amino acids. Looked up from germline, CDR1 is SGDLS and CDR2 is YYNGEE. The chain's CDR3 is CASSPLAETYNEQFF. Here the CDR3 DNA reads TGTGCCAGCAGCCCACTAGCGGAGACCTACAATGAGCAGTTCTTC.

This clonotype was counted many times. The CDR3 reads CASSANRGLSSEQYF. CDR3 bases: TGTGCCAGCAGCGCCAACAGGGGATTAAGCTCCGAGCAGTACTTC. The chain couples TRBV9 to TRBJ2-7, with TRBD1 identical over 7 bases. Germline V CDR1 and CDR2: SGDLS, YYNGEE. V lost 3 bases to trimming and J lost 6 bases; unmatched junction nucleotides: 12. CDR3 size: 15 residues.

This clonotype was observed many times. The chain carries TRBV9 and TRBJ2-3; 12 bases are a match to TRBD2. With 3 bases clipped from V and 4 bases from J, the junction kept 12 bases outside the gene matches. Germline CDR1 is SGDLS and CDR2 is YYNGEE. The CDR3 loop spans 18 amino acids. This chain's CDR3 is CASSALPGLAGRADTQYF. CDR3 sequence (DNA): TGTGCCAGCAGCGCCTTACCGGGACTAGCGGGTAGGGCAGATACGCAGTATTTT.

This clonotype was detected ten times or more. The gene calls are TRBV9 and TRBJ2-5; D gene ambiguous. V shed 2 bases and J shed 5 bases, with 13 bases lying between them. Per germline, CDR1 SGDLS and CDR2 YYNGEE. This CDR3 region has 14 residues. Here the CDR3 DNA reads TGTGCCAGCAGCGTTATGCCGATCGGGGAGACCCAGTACTTC. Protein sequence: CASSVMPIGETQYF.

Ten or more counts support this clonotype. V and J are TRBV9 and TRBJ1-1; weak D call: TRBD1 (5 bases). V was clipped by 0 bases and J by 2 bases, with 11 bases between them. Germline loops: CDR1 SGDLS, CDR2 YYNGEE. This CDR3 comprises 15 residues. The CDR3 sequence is CASSVGGGVNTEAFF. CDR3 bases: TGTGCCAGCAGCGTAGGGGGGGGGGTCAACACTGAAGCTTTCTTT.

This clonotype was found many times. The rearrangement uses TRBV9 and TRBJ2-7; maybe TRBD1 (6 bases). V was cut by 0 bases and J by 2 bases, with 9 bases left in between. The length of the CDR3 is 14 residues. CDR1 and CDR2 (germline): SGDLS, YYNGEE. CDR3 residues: CASSVATGPYEQYF. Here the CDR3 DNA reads TGTGCCAGCAGCGTAGCGACAGGCCCCTACGAGCAGTACTTC.

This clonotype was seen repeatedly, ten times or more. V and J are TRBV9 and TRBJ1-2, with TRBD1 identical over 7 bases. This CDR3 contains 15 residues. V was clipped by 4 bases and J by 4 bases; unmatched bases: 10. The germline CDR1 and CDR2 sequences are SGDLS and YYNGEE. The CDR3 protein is CASSFRDSESYGYTF. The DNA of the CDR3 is TGTGCCAGCAGCTTCCGGGACAGCGAGAGCTATGGCTACACCTTC.

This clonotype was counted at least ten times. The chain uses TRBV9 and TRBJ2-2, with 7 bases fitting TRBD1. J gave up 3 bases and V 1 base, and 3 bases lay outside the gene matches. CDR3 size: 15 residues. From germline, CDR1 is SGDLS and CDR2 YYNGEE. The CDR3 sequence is CASSVRGQDTGELFF. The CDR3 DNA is TGTGCCAGCAGCGTACGAGGACAGGACACCGGGGAGCTGTTTTTT. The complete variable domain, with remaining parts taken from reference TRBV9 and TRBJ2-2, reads DSGVTQTPKHLITATGQRVTLRCSPRSGDLSVYWYQQSLDQGLQFLIQYYNGEERAKGNILERFSAQQFPDLHSELNLSSLELGDSALYFCASSVRGQDTGELFFGEGSRLTVL.

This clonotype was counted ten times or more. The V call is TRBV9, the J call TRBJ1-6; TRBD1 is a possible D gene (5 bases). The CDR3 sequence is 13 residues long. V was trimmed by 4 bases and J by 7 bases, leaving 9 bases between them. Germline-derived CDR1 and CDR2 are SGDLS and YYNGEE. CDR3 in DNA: TGTGCCAGCAGCCTTACAGGCAATTCACCCCTCCACTTT. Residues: CASSLTGNSPLHF. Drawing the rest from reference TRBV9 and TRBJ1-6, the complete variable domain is DSGVTQTPKHLITATGQRVTLRCSPRSGDLSVYWYQQSLDQGLQFLIQYYNGEERAKGNILERFSAQQFPDLHSELNLSSLELGDSALYFCASSLTGNSPLHFGNGTRLTVT.